The sequence of this T cell receptor (beta chain) was determined in a study of OX40 agonist ivuxolimab in advanced cancers. About the research overall: Three patients responded partially, comprising one with hepatocellular carcinoma and two with cutaneous melanoma. Study-wide results and caveats: In the 0.1-3.0 mg/kg groups, partial responders showed among the lowest expansion. Also showing low normalized T-cell clonal expansion were some of the nonresponders. Antigen specificity of clonally expanded peripheral T cells was not established.

Profiled with immunoSEQ multiplex PCR; TCRdb holds only in-frame clones, not every one. Among around 79,000 clones listed, 85% were seen once. Regarding this clone: Its antigen is not known.

V trimming: 1 base; J trimming: 8 bases; junction bases outside the gene matches: 11. Germline V gene lookup returns CDR1 LGHNA and CDR2 YSLEER. CDR3 length: 17 residues. V and J are TRBV4-3 and TRBJ1-4; the match to TRBD1 covers 9 bases. Sequencing used CD4+ or CD8+ T cells sorted from blood, obtained in a trial of the OX40 agonist ivuxolimab. The source is an adult with an advanced solid tumor such as melanoma, head and neck, liver or kidney cancer. The CDR3 is CASSQALLQGAREKLFF. The CDR3, as DNA: TGCGCCAGCAGCCAAGCGTTGCTACAGGGGGCGCGGGAAAAACTGTTTTTT.